This TCR beta chain originates from a study of T-cell memory formation after mild COVID-19. Study-wide points: Among CD4+ contracting clones, most were CM and EM, and CD8+ ones EMRA. Day 15 to 85 contracting clones showed balanced CD4/CD8; day 15 to 37 expanders favored CD4+.

About this clonotype: Its target is not known.

The CDR3 sequence is 14 residues long. The germline V gene encodes CDR1 LGHNA and CDR2 YSLEER. V was shortened by 1 base and J by 13 bases, with 17 bases between the two germline ends. TCRdb reanalysed the 5' RACE reads using MiXCR and keeps one entry per CDR3 protein. The sample yields approximately 260,000 distinct CDR3 sequences, roughly 18% seen once. The genes are TRBV4-3 and TRBJ2-1, with D possibly matching TRBD2 (7 bases). This TCR was sampled from a man younger than 30 who had mild COVID-19 (a few samples of this study predate the infection). Cell type and time point are not known. Material: PBMCs or a T cell subset sorted from them (not recorded which). The CDR3 region is CASSQGVGGAYQFF. The CDR3, as DNA: TGCGCCAGCAGCCAAGGCGTGGGGGGGGCGTACCAGTTCTTC.